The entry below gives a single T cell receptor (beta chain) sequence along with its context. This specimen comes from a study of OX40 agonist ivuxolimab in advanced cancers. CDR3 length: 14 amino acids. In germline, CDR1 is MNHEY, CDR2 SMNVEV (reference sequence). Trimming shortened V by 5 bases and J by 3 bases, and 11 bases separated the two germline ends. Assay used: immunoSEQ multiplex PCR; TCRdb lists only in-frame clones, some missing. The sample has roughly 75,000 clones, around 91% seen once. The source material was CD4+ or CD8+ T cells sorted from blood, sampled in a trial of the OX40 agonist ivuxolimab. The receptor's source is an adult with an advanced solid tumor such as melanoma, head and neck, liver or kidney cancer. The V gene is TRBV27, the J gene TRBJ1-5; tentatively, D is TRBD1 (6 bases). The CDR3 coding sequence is TGTGCCAGCAGTCCCGACAGGTCCAATCAGCCCCAGCATTTT. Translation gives CASSPDRSNQPQHF.